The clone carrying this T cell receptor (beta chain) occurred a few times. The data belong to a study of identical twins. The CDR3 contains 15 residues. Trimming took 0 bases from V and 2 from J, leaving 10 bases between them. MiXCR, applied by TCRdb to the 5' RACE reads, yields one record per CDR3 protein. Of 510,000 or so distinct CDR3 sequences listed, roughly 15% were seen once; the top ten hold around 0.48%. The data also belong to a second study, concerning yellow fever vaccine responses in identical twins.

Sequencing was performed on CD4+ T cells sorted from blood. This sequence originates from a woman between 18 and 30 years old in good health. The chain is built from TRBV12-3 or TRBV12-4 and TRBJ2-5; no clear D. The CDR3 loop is CASSLARNGQETQYF. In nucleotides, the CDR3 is TGTGCCAGCAGTTTAGCGCGGAACGGGCAAGAGACCCAGTACTTC.